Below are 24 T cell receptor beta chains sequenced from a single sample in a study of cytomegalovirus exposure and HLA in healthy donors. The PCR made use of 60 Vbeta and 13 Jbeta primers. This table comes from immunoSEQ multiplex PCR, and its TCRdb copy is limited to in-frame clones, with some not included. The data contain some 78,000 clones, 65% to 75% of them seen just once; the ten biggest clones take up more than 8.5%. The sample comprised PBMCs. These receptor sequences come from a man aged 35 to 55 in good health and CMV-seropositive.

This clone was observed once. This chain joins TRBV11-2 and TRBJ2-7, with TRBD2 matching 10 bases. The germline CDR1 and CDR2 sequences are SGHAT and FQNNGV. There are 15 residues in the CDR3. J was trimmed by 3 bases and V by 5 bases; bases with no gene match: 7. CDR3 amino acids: CASSLGLAENYEQYF. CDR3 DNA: TGTGCCAGCAGCCTCGGACTAGCGGAAAACTACGAGCAGTACTTC.

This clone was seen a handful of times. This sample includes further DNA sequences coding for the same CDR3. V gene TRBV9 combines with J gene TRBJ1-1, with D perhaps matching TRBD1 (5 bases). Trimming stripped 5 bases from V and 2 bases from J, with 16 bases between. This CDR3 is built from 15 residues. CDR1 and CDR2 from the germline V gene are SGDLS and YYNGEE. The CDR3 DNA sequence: TGTGCCAGCAGAGCCCAGACAGACCCCAACACTGAAGCTTTCTTT. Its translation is CASRAQTDPNTEAFF. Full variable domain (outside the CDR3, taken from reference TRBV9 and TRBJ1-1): DSGVTQTPKHLITATGQRVTLRCSPRSGDLSVYWYQQSLDQGLQFLIQYYNGEERAKGNILERFSAQQFPDLHSELNLSSLELGDSALYFCASRAQTDPNTEAFFGQGTRLTVV.

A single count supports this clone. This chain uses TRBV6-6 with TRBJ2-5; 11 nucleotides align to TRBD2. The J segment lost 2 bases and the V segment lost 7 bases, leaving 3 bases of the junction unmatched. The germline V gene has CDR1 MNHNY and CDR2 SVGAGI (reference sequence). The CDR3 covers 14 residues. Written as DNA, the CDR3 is TGTGCCAGCACCGCTAGCGGGGGGCAAGAGACCCAGTACTTC. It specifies CASTASGGQETQYF.

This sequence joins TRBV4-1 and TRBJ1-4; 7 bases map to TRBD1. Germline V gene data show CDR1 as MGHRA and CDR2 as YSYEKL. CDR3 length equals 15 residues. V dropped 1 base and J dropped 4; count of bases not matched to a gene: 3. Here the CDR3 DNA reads TGCGCCAGCAGCCAAGGGGACAGCTTTAATGAAAAACTGTTTTTT. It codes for CASSQGDSFNEKLFF.

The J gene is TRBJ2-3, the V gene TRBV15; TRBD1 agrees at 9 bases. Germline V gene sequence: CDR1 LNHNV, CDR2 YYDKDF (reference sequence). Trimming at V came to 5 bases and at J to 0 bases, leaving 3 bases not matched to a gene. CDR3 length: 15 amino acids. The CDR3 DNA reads TGTGCCACCAGCCAAGACAGGGGGAGCACAGATACGCAGTATTTT. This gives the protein CATSQDRGSTDTQYF.

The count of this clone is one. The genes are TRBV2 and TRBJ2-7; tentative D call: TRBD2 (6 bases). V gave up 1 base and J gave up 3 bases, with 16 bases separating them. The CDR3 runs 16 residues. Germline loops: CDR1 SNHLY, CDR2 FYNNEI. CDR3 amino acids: CASSEGFGGSFYEQYF. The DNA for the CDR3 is TGTGCCAGCAGTGAAGGGTTTGGAGGGTCGTTCTACGAGCAGTACTTC.

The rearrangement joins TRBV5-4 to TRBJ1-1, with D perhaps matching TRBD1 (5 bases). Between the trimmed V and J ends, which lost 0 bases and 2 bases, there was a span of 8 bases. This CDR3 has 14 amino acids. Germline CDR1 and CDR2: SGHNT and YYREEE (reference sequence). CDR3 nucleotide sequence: TGTGCCAGCAGCTTGGACAGGATTAACACTGAAGCTTTCTTT. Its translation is CASSLDRINTEAFF.

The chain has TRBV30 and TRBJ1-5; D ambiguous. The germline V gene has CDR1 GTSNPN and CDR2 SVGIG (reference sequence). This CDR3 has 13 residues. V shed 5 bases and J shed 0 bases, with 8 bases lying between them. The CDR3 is CAWGSNSNQPQHF. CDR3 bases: TGTGCCTGGGGCAGTAATAGCAATCAGCCCCAGCATTTT.

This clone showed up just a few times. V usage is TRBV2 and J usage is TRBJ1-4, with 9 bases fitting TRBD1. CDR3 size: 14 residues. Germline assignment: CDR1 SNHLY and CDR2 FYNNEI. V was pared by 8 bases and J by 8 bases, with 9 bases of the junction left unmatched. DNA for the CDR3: TGTGCCAGCTTAGACGGGACAGGGAACGAAAAACTGTTTTTT. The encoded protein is CASLDGTGNEKLFF.

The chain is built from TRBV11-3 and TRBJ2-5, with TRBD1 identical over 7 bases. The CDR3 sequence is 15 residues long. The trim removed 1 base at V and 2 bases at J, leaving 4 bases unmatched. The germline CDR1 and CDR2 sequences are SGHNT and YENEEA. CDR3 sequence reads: CASSLGRDSQETQYF. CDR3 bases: TGTGCCAGCAGCTTAGGCCGGGACAGTCAAGAGACCCAGTACTTC.

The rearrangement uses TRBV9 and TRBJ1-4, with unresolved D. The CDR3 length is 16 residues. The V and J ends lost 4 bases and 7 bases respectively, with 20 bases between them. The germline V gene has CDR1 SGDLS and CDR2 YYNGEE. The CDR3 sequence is CASSPNLHGSGEKLFF. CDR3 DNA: TGTGCCAGCAGCCCCAACCTACACGGGTCGGGTGAAAAACTGTTTTTT.

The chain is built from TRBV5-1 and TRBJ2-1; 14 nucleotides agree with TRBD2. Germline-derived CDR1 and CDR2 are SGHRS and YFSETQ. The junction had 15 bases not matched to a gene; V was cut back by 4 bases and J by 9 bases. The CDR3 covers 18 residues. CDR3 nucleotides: TGCGCCAGCAGCAGGGGGACTAGCGGGAGTGCGCGTAGCATTGAGCAGTTCTTC. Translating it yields CASSRGTSGSARSIEQFF.

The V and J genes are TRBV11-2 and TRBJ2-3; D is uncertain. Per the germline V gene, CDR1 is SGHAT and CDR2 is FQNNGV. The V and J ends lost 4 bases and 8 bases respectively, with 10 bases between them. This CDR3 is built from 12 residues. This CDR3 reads CASSSVGGTQYF. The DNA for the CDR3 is TGTGCCAGCAGCTCTGTCGGCGGTACGCAGTATTTT.

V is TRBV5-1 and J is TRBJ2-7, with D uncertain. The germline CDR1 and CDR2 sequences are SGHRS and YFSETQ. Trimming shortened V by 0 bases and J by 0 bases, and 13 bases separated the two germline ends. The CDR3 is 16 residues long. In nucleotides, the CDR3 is TGCGCCAGCAGCTTGGAAGGCGGCTCGTACTCCTACGAGCAGTACTTC. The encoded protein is CASSLEGGSYSYEQYF.

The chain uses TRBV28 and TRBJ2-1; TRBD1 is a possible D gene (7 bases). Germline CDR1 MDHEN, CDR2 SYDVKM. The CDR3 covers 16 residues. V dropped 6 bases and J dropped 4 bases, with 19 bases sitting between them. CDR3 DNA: TGTGCCAGCAGCACACCGGGGCAGGGGGGATACAATGAGCAGTTCTTC. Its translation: CASSTPGQGGYNEQFF.

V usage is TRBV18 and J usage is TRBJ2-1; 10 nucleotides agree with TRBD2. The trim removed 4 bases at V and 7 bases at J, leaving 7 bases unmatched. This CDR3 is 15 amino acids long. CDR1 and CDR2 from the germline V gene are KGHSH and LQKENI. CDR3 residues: CASSRSSGRQNEQFF. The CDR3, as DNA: TGTGCCAGCTCACGATCTAGCGGGAGACAGAATGAGCAGTTCTTC.

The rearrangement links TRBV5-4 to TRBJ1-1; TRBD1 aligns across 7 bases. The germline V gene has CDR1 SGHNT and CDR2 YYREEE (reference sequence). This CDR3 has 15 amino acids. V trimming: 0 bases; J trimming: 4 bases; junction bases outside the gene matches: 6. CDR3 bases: TGTGCCAGCAGCTTGGCCACAGGGGTGGTCACTGAAGCTTTCTTT. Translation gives CASSLATGVVTEAFF.

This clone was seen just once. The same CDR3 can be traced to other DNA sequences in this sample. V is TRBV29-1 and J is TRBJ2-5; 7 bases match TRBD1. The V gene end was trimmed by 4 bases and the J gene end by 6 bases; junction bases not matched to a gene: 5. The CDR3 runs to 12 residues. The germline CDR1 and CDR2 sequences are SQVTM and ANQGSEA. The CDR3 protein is CSVGQGRQTQYF. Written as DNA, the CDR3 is TGCAGCGTTGGACAGGGAAGACAGACCCAGTACTTC.

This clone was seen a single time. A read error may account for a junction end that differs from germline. The CDR3 loop is CAISEAGEGNQSQHF. CDR3 sequence (DNA): TGTGCCATCAGTGAGGCAGGGGAGGGGAATCAGTCCCAGCATTTT. This chain uses TRBV10-3 with TRBJ1-5, with D possibly matching TRBD1 (6 bases). The CDR3 has 15 residues. The V gene's germline CDR1 is ENHRY and CDR2 SYGVKD.

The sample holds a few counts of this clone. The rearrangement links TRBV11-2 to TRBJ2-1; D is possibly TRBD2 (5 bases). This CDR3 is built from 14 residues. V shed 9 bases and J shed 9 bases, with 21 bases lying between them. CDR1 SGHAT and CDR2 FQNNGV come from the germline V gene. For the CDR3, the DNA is TGTGCCAGTCTGAGGGAAGGAATCGGAGGTGAGCAGTTCTTC. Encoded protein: CASLREGIGGEQFF. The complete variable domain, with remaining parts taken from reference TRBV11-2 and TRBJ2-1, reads EAGVAQSPRYKIIEKRQSVAFWCNPISGHATLYWYQQILGQGPKLLIQFQNNGVVDDSQLPKDRFSAERLKGVDSTLKIQPAKLEDSAVYLCASLREGIGGEQFFGPGTRLTVL.

The CDR3: CAWEQVNYGYTF. Here the CDR3 DNA reads TGTGCCTGGGAACAGGTTAACTATGGCTACACCTTC. The V call is TRBV30, the J call TRBJ1-2, with D perhaps matching TRBD1 (5 bases). V dropped 5 bases and J dropped 1 base, with 8 bases sitting between them. The CDR3 is 12 residues long. CDR1 GTSNPN and CDR2 SVGIG come from the germline V gene (reference sequence).

The CDR3 loop is CAISNQETQYF. The CDR3 DNA sequence: TGTGCCATCAGCAACCAAGAGACCCAGTACTTC. The genes are TRBV10-3 and TRBJ2-5; D remains ambiguous. The V end was cut by 6 bases, the J end by 0 bases, with 2 bases between. This CDR3 spans 11 amino acids. In germline, CDR1 is ENHRY, CDR2 SYGVKD.

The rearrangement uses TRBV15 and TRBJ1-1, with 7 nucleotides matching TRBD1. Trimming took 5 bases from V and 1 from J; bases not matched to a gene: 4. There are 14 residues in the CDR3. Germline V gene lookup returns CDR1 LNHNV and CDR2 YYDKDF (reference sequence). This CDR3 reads CATSRDRSNTEAFF. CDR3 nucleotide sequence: TGTGCCACCAGCCGGGACAGATCGAACACTGAAGCTTTCTTT.

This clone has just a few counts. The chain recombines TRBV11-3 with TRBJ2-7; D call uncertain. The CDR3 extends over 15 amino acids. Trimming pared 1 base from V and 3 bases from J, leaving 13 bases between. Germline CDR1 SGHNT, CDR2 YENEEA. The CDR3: CASSLGLPPYYEQYF. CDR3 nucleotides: TGTGCCAGCAGCTTAGGTCTACCACCTTACTACGAGCAGTACTTC.